Presented here are 2 T cell receptor beta chains from one specimen sequenced in a study of cytomegalovirus exposure and HLA in healthy donors. Generated by immunoSEQ multiplex PCR, the TCRdb table keeps only in-frame clones and is missing some. The table lists 50,000 to 65,000 clones, 89% of them singletons. Sequenced sample: PBMCs. These receptors all come from a woman in her late teens or twenties in good health and CMV-seropositive.

The genes are TRBV7-9 and TRBJ1-2, with unresolved D. This CDR3 is 15 amino acids long. Looked up from germline, CDR1 is SEHNR and CDR2 is FQNEAQ (reference sequence). Trimming left V 5 bases short and J 0 bases short, with 13 bases between. CDR3 bases: TGTGCCAGCAGCCCCCCCGGACTCGCTAACTATGGCTACACCTTC. Amino acid sequence: CASSPPGLANYGYTF.

The chain combines TRBV28 with TRBJ1-1; 7 bases agree with TRBD1. CDR3 length equals 14 residues. The germline gives CDR1 MDHEN, CDR2 SYDVKM. Trimming at V came to 7 bases and at J to 4 bases, leaving 9 bases not matched to a gene. In nucleotides, the CDR3 is TGTGCCAGCACCCCGGGACAGCCGAGCACTGAAGCTTTCTTT. This sequence encodes CASTPGQPSTEAFF.